The 25 T cell receptor beta chains in this list originate from one sample, sequenced in a study of T cells after yellow fever vaccination (dated by TCRdb to about 2019). To prepare the library, 5' RACE was applied. Sequencing was performed on an Illumina HiSeq 2500. The raw public data were reprocessed by TCRdb itself: fastp quality trimming at Q25, MiXCR clonotype calling, in-frame beta chains only. Duplicate CDR3 protein sequences are folded into a single record with the most common DNA and genes. For this sample the table gives approximately 510,000 distinct CDR3 sequences, of which about a fifth were detected only once. About a sixth of the sample is taken by the ten largest. The treatment or condition tag for this specimen amounts to: live attenuated yellow fever vaccine strain. Sequences were derived from PBMCs, sampled less than 25 days after the first yellow fever vaccination. These receptor sequences come from a young man who received the YFV17D yellow fever vaccine.

V is TRBV12-3 or TRBV12-4 and J is TRBJ2-7; no clear D. CDR3 size: 13 residues. Trimming took off 5 bases at V and 2 bases at J, with 10 bases between the two ends. CDR3 bases: TGTGCCAGCAGTCCGGACGGTACCTACGAGCAGTACGTC. Translation: CASSPDGTYEQYV.

V usage is TRBV28 and J usage is TRBJ2-1; 8 nucleotides agree with TRBD1. This CDR3 spans 16 amino acids. CDR1 and CDR2 from the germline V gene are MDHEN and SYDVKM. V lost 5 bases to trimming and J lost 9 bases; unmatched junction nucleotides: 15. The CDR3: CASSTHTGGHALEQFF. CDR3 in DNA: TGTGCCAGCAGTACCCACACAGGGGGGCACGCTCTTGAGCAGTTCTTC.

The chain recombines TRBV7-3 with TRBJ1-5, with D possibly TRBD1 on 6 matching bases. In germline, CDR1 is SGHTA, CDR2 FQGTGA. There are 13 residues in the CDR3. Trimming cost V 5 bases and J 7 bases, with 12 bases left between them. This chain's CDR3 is CASSVTGGQPQHF. The CDR3 region has the DNA TGTGCCAGCAGCGTGACAGGTGGCCAGCCCCAGCATTTT.

The gene calls are TRBV5-1 and TRBJ2-2, with no clear D. The CDR3 is 15 residues long. V gave up 0 bases and J gave up 2 bases, with 8 bases separating them. Germline-derived CDR1 and CDR2 are SGHRS and YFSETQ. CDR3 nucleotides: TGCGCCAGCAGCTTGGCCTGGGGTAACACCGGGGAGCTGTTTTTT. This codes for CASSLAWGNTGELFF.

The chain carries TRBV7-9 and TRBJ1-6, with D unclear. The CDR3 is 13 residues long. Per germline, CDR1 SEHNR and CDR2 FQNEAQ (reference sequence). V shed 2 bases and J shed 8 bases, with 7 bases lying between them. CDR3 region: CASSLIVDSPLHF. CDR3 sequence (DNA): TGTGCCAGCAGCTTAATTGTTGATTCACCCCTCCACTTT.

The chain is built from TRBV30 and TRBJ2-1; D not certain. Trimming took off 5 bases at V and 1 base at J, with 6 bases between the two ends. Germline CDR1 is GTSNPN and CDR2 is SVGIG (reference sequence). The CDR3 is 12 residues long. The CDR3 sequence is CAWEKSYNEQFF. As DNA, the CDR3 is TGTGCCTGGGAGAAGTCCTACAATGAGCAGTTCTTC.

The chain employs TRBV18 and TRBJ2-3; the match to TRBD2 covers 9 bases. This CDR3 contains 15 residues. Germline V gives CDR1 KGHSH, CDR2 LQKENI. With V trimmed by 4 bases and J by 4 bases, 6 bases remained unmatched. CDR3 protein: CASSQSSGGADTQYF. Here the CDR3 DNA reads TGTGCCAGCTCACAAAGTAGCGGGGGTGCAGATACGCAGTATTTT.

This clonotype was found many times. V gene TRBV9 combines with J gene TRBJ2-3, with no clear D. Germline-derived CDR1 and CDR2 are SGDLS and YYNGEE. With 3 bases removed from V and 0 bases from J, the gap between germline ends came to 8 bases. The CDR3 contains 14 residues. The CDR3 here is CASSARPSTDTQYF. CDR3 nucleotides: TGTGCCAGCAGCGCTCGACCCAGCACAGATACGCAGTATTTT. The complete variable domain, with remaining parts taken from reference TRBV9 and TRBJ2-3, reads DSGVTQTPKHLITATGQRVTLRCSPRSGDLSVYWYQQSLDQGLQFLIQYYNGEERAKGNILERFSAQQFPDLHSELNLSSLELGDSALYFCASSARPSTDTQYFGPGTRLTVL.

V gene TRBV2 combines with J gene TRBJ2-5; the D gene is possibly TRBD2 (6 bases). Germline CDR1 SNHLY, CDR2 FYNNEI. The CDR3 is 13 amino acids. Trimming stripped 10 bases from V and 2 bases from J, with 14 bases between. The CDR3 here is CAIAPTRQETQYF. The CDR3 nucleotides read TGTGCCATCGCGCCGACTAGACAAGAGACCCAGTACTTC.

This clonotype was seen a few times. The chain carries TRBV30 and TRBJ2-7, with D perhaps matching TRBD1 (5 bases). This CDR3 is built from 13 residues. CDR1 is GTSNPN, CDR2 SVGIG, per germline (reference sequence). Between the trimmed V and J ends, which lost 0 bases and 3 bases, there was a span of 9 bases. CDR3 residues: CAWSVQGVYEQYF. The CDR3 DNA is TGTGCCTGGAGTGTTCAAGGGGTCTACGAGCAGTACTTC. Full variable domain (missing parts from reference TRBV30 and TRBJ2-7): SQTIHQWPATLVQPVGSPLSLECTVEGTSNPNLYWYRQAAGRGLQLLFYSVGIGQISSEVPQNLSASRPQDRQFILSSKKLLLSDSGFYLCAWSVQGVYEQYFGPGTRLTVT.

This clonotype was picked up a small number of times. J is TRBJ2-1 and V is TRBV6-1, with no clear D. Germline V gene sequence: CDR1 MNHNS, CDR2 SASEGT. The CDR3 spans 13 residues. V lost 6 bases to trimming and J lost 9 bases, with 15 bases between them. In DNA form, the CDR3 reads TGTGCCAGCAGCGACCCCCTCCGGAGTGAGCAGTTCTTC. Translating it yields CASSDPLRSEQFF.

V gene TRBV7-9 combines with J gene TRBJ1-4, with D unresolved. Germline V gene data show CDR1 as SEHNR and CDR2 as FQNEAQ (reference sequence). This CDR3 is 11 amino acids long. The V end lost 5 bases, the J end lost 13 bases, and 11 bases lay between the germline ends. The CDR3 is CASSITEALFF. The CDR3 coding sequence is TGTGCCAGCAGCATCACGGAAGCACTGTTTTTT.

This clonotype turned up a few times. V usage is TRBV9 and J usage is TRBJ1-6, with 7 bases lining up with TRBD1. With V trimmed by 0 bases and J by 9 bases, 12 bases remained unmatched. CDR1 is SGDLS and CDR2 is YYNGEE in the germline V gene. The CDR3 runs 17 residues. In nucleotides, the CDR3 is TGTGCCAGCAGCGTAGACGGCTCCGGGACAGAGGCTTCACCCCTCCACTTT. Its translation is CASSVDGSGTEASPLHF.

This sequence joins TRBV10-1 and TRBJ2-7; maybe TRBD1 (6 bases). Trimming removed 0 bases from V and 7 bases from J, with 13 bases in between. CDR3 length: 14 amino acids. In germline, CDR1 is WNHNN, CDR2 SYGVQD (reference sequence). The CDR3 reads CASSESFARGEQYF. The CDR3 region has the DNA TGCGCCAGCAGTGAGTCGTTTGCCAGGGGAGAGCAGTACTTC.

This rearrangement joins TRBV20-1 to TRBJ1-2; D not resolved. Germline CDR1 reads DFQATT; CDR2 reads SNEGSKA (reference sequence). The CDR3 is made up of 13 amino acids. The V end lost 1 base, the J end lost 6 bases, and 12 bases lay between the germline ends. The CDR3 reads CSARGLTMDGYTF. The CDR3 nucleotides are TGCAGTGCTAGAGGTTTGACTATGGATGGCTACACCTTC.

The chain is built from TRBV28 and TRBJ1-2; D is possibly TRBD1 (5 bases). This CDR3 has 15 residues. Trimming removed 3 bases from V and 0 bases from J, with 11 bases in between. Germline V CDR1 and CDR2: MDHEN, SYDVKM. The CDR3 DNA reads TGTGCCAGCAGTTTGGACGGGACGTCTAACTATGGCTACACCTTC. Translating it yields CASSLDGTSNYGYTF.

This clonotype was seen a few times. This chain joins TRBV12-3 or TRBV12-4 and TRBJ2-3, with a possible D match to TRBD1 (6 bases). Trimming removed 3 bases from V and 7 bases from J, with 11 bases in between. CDR3 length: 13 amino acids. CDR3 residues: CASSLLQGNTQYF. The CDR3 bases are TGTGCCAGCAGTTTGCTACAGGGAAATACGCAGTATTTT.

V gene TRBV5-1 combines with J gene TRBJ2-7; the D gene is possibly TRBD2 (6 bases). Trimming took 7 bases from V and 6 from J, leaving 20 bases between them. Looked up from germline, CDR1 is SGHRS and CDR2 is YFSETQ. There are 14 residues in the CDR3. The CDR3 DNA reads as TGCGCCAGCGGGGGGTCCGGTAGCGTTGGCGAGCAGTACTTC. Translation gives CASGGSGSVGEQYF.

The gene calls are TRBV19 and TRBJ1-1, with D perhaps TRBD1 (6 bases). Germline loops: CDR1 LNHDA, CDR2 SQIVND (reference sequence). The CDR3 has 13 amino acids. The ends were cut back, 6 bases at V and 4 bases at J, with 12 bases in the middle. The CDR3 sequence is CASRILGGTEAFF. The DNA for the CDR3 is TGTGCCAGTAGAATTTTAGGGGGCACTGAAGCTTTCTTT.

This clonotype was counted a few times. The rearrangement uses TRBV2 and TRBJ2-1; unclear D gene. Trimming removed 4 bases at V and 8 bases at J, with 21 bases between. Germline values: CDR1 SNHLY, CDR2 FYNNEI. The CDR3 runs 16 residues. The CDR3 loop is CASSVVAMKLNYEQFF. DNA for the CDR3: TGTGCCAGCAGTGTAGTGGCTATGAAACTGAACTATGAGCAGTTCTTC.

This sequence joins TRBV14 and TRBJ1-5; D is possibly TRBD1 (5 bases). This CDR3 comprises 13 residues. V dropped 1 base and J dropped 12 bases, with 13 bases sitting between them. From germline, CDR1 is SGHDN and CDR2 FVKESK. The CDR3: CASSQARGGRQHF. In nucleotides, the CDR3 is TGTGCCAGCAGCCAAGCGAGGGGTGGTCGCCAGCATTTT.

This sequence joins TRBV2 and TRBJ2-1; D tentatively fits TRBD1 or TRBD2 (5 bases each). Trimming took off 2 bases at V and 1 base at J, with 9 bases between the two ends. The CDR3 is 15 amino acids. The germline CDR1 and CDR2 sequences are SNHLY and FYNNEI. CDR3 sequence reads: CASSERGESYNEQFF. CDR3 DNA: TGTGCCAGCAGTGAAAGAGGGGAGTCCTACAATGAGCAGTTCTTC. The variable domain in full, with the rest retrieved from reference TRBV2 and TRBJ2-1, is EPEVTQTPSHQVTQMGQEVILRCVPISNHLYFYWYRQILGQKVEFLVSFYNNEISEKSEIFDDQFSVERPDGSNFTLKIRSTKLEDSAMYFCASSERGESYNEQFFGPGTRLTVL.

This clonotype has just a few counts. The chain combines TRBV11-2 with TRBJ2-6; D gene uncertain. This CDR3 has 15 amino acids. V was pared by 2 bases and J by 0 bases, with 5 bases between. Germline CDR1 and CDR2: SGHAT and FQNNGV. The CDR3 bases are TGTGCCAGCAGCTTACAGACCTCTGGGGCCAACGTCCTGACTTTC. Its translation: CASSLQTSGANVLTF. The whole variable domain, filled in from reference TRBV11-2 and TRBJ2-6, reads EAGVAQSPRYKIIEKRQSVAFWCNPISGHATLYWYQQILGQGPKLLIQFQNNGVVDDSQLPKDRFSAERLKGVDSTLKIQPAKLEDSAVYLCASSLQTSGANVLTFGAGSRLTVL.

This clonotype turned up a few times. The gene calls are TRBV12-3 or TRBV12-4 and TRBJ2-2, with D perhaps TRBD1 or TRBD2 (6 bases each). The CDR3 runs to 16 residues. V was cut by 6 bases and J by 5 bases, with 19 bases left in between. The CDR3 DNA reads TGTGCCAGCAGCCGCAACCCGGGGGCAGGGACCGGGGAGCTGTTTTTT. Protein sequence: CASSRNPGAGTGELFF.

This clonotype came up a few times. The chain employs TRBV5-1 and TRBJ2-7, with D perhaps TRBD1 (6 bases). V gave up 3 bases and J gave up 4 bases, with 11 bases separating them. The CDR3 contains 13 residues. Germline lookup yields CDR1 SGHRS and CDR2 YFSETQ. The CDR3 DNA reads as TGCGCCAGCAGCTCCACAGACAGGTACGAGCAGTACTTC. The encoded protein is CASSSTDRYEQYF.